This T cell receptor (beta chain) was retrieved from a study of human T cells and chemical hapten exposure. Study-wide background: Each patch test put 0.01% DPC on the upper back, and results were read at 6 days.

Time point of the sample: patch test 3, about 24 weeks after DPC sensitization. Indicated treatment: therapeutic diphenylcyclopropenone sensitization with weekly scalp DPC. Sample donors consisted of patients with alopecia, aged 18 to 70 years, who were suitable for DPC. TCRdb reprocessed the RACE reads with MiXCR, giving one entry per CDR3 protein. The table lists approximately 80,000 distinct CDR3 sequences, 13% of them singletons. The junction had 3 bases not matched to a gene; V was cut back by 4 bases and J by 2 bases. Germline V gene lookup returns CDR1 SGHKS and CDR2 YYEKEE (reference sequence). The CDR3 has 14 amino acids.

The sequencing here drew on whole blood, taken in connection with sensitization to the hapten diphenylcyclopropenone (DPC). This receptor was identified in a woman aged 50 to 65 with alopecia areata. Some clones in this sample may be carry-over from other donors' samples. The chain uses TRBV5-5 and TRBJ2-7; 10 positions agree with TRBD2. CDR3 protein: CASSRGLATYEQYF. DNA for the CDR3: TGTGCCAGCAGCCGGGGACTAGCGACCTACGAGCAGTACTTC.